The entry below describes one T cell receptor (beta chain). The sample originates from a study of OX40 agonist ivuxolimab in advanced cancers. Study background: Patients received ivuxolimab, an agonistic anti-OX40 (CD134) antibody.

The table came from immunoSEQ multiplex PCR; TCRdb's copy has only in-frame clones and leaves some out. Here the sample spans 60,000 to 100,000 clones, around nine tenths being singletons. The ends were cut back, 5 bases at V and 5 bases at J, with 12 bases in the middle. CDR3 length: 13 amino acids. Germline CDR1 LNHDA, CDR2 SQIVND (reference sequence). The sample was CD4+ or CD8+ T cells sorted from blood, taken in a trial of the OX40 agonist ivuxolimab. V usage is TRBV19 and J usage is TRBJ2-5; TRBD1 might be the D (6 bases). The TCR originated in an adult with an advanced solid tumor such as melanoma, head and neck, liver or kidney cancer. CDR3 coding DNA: TGTGCCAGTAGTGTACAGGGTACGGAGACCCAGTACTTC. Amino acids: CASSVQGTETQYF.